This T cell receptor beta chain appears in the sequencing data of a study of OX40 agonist ivuxolimab in advanced cancers. Study-wide context: Cohort: more than 75% men, mean age about 62, aged about 23 to 80.

Germline V gene data show CDR1 as LNHDA and CDR2 as SQIVND (reference sequence). CDR3 length: 17 residues. V was shortened by 1 base and J by 2 bases, with 12 bases between the two germline ends. The protocol was immunoSEQ multiplex PCR, while the TCRdb copy is restricted to in-frame clones and leaves out a portion. The data show 55,000 to 70,000 clones, roughly 84% seen once. Whole-study findings and limits: Low normalized T-cell clonal expansion also characterized some of the nonresponders. Averaged across samples, CD8+ T cells carried more expanded clones than CD4+ did.

With respect to this clone: Its antigen remains unidentified.

Sequenced material: CD4+ or CD8+ T cells sorted from blood, taken in a trial of the OX40 agonist ivuxolimab. The J gene is TRBJ2-6, the V gene TRBV19, with unresolved D. The origin of this receptor is an adult with an advanced solid tumor such as melanoma, head and neck, liver or kidney cancer. CDR3 sequence: CASSIGLIRAGANVLTF. CDR3 coding DNA: TGTGCCAGTAGTATAGGCCTCATCCGGGCTGGGGCCAACGTCCTGACTTTC.